This T cell receptor (beta chain) was recorded in a study of cytomegalovirus exposure and HLA in healthy donors (dated by TCRdb to 2017 to 2019). With respect to the entire study: An earlier analysis of roughly 500 of the donors reported 250 to 300 Gb of sequence data and 120 million or so unique TCR beta sequences from 190 million or so T cells. About 300 gigabases of sequencing data and tens of millions of unique TCR sequences were included in an early release covering several hundred HLA-typed donors. The genetic ancestry cluster associated with self-reported Caucasian donors included 70% to 85% of the roughly 410 genotyped donors. The aim of the study was to test whether cataloging public T cell receptors could identify signatures of past pathogen exposure. Using immunosequencing, the study profiled T cell repertoires from 640 or so subjects and related those repertoires to cytomegalovirus serostatus. In addition to the first cohort of around 670 subjects, a separate validation cohort of 120 different subjects was used. High-throughput TCR immunosequencing, statistical association of individual TCRs with disease status, and machine learning were combined to predict cytomegalovirus infection status. In a later analysis, previously published TCR beta repertoires from more than 500 donors were re-analyzed and high-resolution HLA genotyping was added so that TCR occurrence patterns could be studied. In the later analysis, no new phenotypic data were used to find candidate immune exposures; instead, reliance was placed on TCR beta sequences and their occurrence across donors. An earlier analysis of approximately 640 of the donors applied high-throughput TCR beta sequencing to assess whether each TCR beta V gene segment acted as functional or pseudogenic. Donor age, sex, ethnicity and CMV serostatus were collected together with the repertoire data. A later genetic analysis used genome-wide SNP genotypes for about 65% of the roughly 700 donors, treating that subset as a discovery cohort. All discovery cohort repertoires had been generated using a single sequencing platform. HLA typing included class I and class II loci at four-digit resolution. The number of typed donors differed by locus: about 629-630 for A, B, C, DRB1 and DQB1; 522 for DQA1; 600 to 610 for DPA1; and about 470 for DPB1. A few DR-DQ haplotypes were treated as single units for association and clustering because of strong linkage in the cohort. Among about 410 genotyped donors of the cohort, an average of around 250,000 unique TCR beta nucleotide sequences was sequenced per donor, of which roughly 18% were non-productive.

Overall study results and their limits: CMV serostatus was the only immune exposure information available for the cohort. A group of highly shared sequence variants was considered likely to be a technical artifact of the sequencing pipeline. The study gave a list of some 150 TCR beta chains associated with cytomegalovirus. Because counts were too low, around 17 rarely observed V segments, including chromosome 9 orphons, were left out of the earlier analysis of about 620 of the donors. Cytomegalovirus status was reported to be diagnosed by the classifier with high specificity and sensitivity in both the original and validation cohorts. In vitro tests confirmed that a few of the cytomegalovirus-associated TCR beta chains recognize cytomegalovirus antigens. The presence/absence analyses assumed that sequencing depth was roughly uniform across donors, and that assumption may not be true. In an earlier analysis of some 640 of the donors, most TCR beta V segments were observed in productive rearrangements about 87% or about 30% of the time, broadly matching IMGT annotations. Most CMV-associated TCR beta chains appeared to be HLA-restricted in a later analysis, and the HLA associations seemed to be driven largely by CMV exposure. A later analysis reported that several top co-occurrence clusters appeared linked to parvovirus B19, influenza, CMV and Epstein-Barr virus. According to a later genetic analysis, donors in an Asian-associated ancestry cluster had fewer N-insertions in productive TCRs than the approximately 690-donor mean. A later analysis found that TCR association rates varied across HLA loci, with DRB1 alleles showing the most associated TCRs and HLA-C alleles the fewest. Because HLA typing was missing for some donors at each locus, association tests included only the typed subset. It was suggested by the authors that the approach could potentially be generalized to other disease states and immunological phenotypes. Some IMGT-functional V segments, including TRBV6-2 and TRBV6-3, could not be distinguished by the 87-base-pair reads and were therefore excluded. Linkage disequilibrium might explain the correlated functional status among segregating V segments, but an unknown experimental factor could not be ruled out. A later analysis associated about 18,000 TCR beta sequences with specific HLA alleles at a false discovery rate of 0.05. This cohort had only TCR beta chains sequenced, and the lack of alpha or paired-chain data limited which features could be detected. Most TCR sequences were observed very rarely across donors, whereas some public TCRs were present in many individuals. A later analysis found that HLA-associated TCR beta chains were more clonally expanded and had lower generation probabilities than equally common non-associated chains. V-gene and J-gene trimming of TCR beta chains was associated with a missense DCLRE1C variant in a later genetic analysis, and the association was replicated in an independent cohort. Strong co-occurrence of HLA alleles, especially DR and DQ, made assigning TCR associations to individual alleles difficult. A further reported finding was that TCR beta sequences accurately predicted the HLA-A and HLA-B alleles for most subjects in the first cohort.

Regarding this clone: It has no known antigen specificity.

The cohort consisted of 666 healthy bone marrow donors. All cohort members were sampled while nominally healthy, although unrecorded immune exposures were likely present. The donor was CMV seronegative and belonged to the group of 350 to 400 seronegative cohort members. A peripheral blood sample was provided by each donor, and peripheral blood mononuclear cells were used for TCR beta sequencing. The Qiagen DNeasy Blood Extraction Kit was used to extract genomic DNA from the blood cell samples. The germline V gene encodes CDR1 LNHDA and CDR2 SQIVND (reference sequence). The CDR3 covers 11 residues, taking in both the cysteine and the phenylalanine. The entry retains the CDR3 DNA only, 33 bases that are in frame from base 1. V sheds 11 bases and J sheds 1 base, leaving 8 bases between their ends. Receptor amplification or capture employed the immunoSEQ multiplex PCR assay. A mixture of 60 forward primers for TCR Vbeta segments and 13 reverse primers for TCR Jbeta segments was used in the multiplex PCR. Amplification of the CDR3 region of rearranged TCR beta genes was performed with a multiplex PCR assay on genomic DNA. The amplified TCR beta libraries were sequenced on the Illumina HiSeq System as 87-base-pair reads. In the authors' own workflow: In a later analysis, 77 million or so unique TCR beta chains were counted across the roughly 700 repertoires, and roughly 10 million of these chains were shared by at least two donors. Raw reads were error-corrected and collapsed into unique sequences by a nearest-neighbor algorithm in which closely related sequences were merged to remove PCR and sequencing errors. To assign V, D and J gene segments, CDR3 sequences were aligned to IMGT reference sequences. For a sequence to be retained, a match of at least six nucleotides was required to both a V gene segment and a J gene segment. Rearrangements were classified as productive when the CDR3 lacked stop codons and remained in frame with V and J, and all other rearrangements were classified as non-productive. CDR3 was defined according to IMGT convention as the region running from the second conserved V-encoded cysteine to the conserved J-encoded phenylalanine. The earlier analysis of 500 to 750 of the donors excluded any sequence lacking an unambiguous match to a single V gene segment. An earlier analysis of roughly 590 of the donors called V segments functional above 56.7% productive rearrangements and segregating when the between-donor standard deviation exceeded 5%. A statistical classification framework was built to diagnose cytomegalovirus status from the catalog of TCR beta chain sequences. V and J gene assignment, in a later analysis, came from comparing TCR nucleotide sequences with IMGT/GENE-DB human TR gene sequences. The TCRdist pipeline was used in a later analysis to assign CDR3 sequences and most-parsimonious VDJ recombination scenarios. In a later analysis, every TCR beta chain was defined by the combination of its CDR3 amino acid sequence and its V-gene family, and reads without a unique V-gene family were dropped. A later analysis removed 600 or so highly shared, low-generation-probability nucleotide sequences to deal with suspected cross-contamination and a sequencing artifact. A later analysis calculated a clonal expansion index for each public chain from normalized within-repertoire ranks of inferred template counts. In a later analysis, generation probabilities were computed with a VDJ recombination model fitted to out-of-frame rearrangements, and the resulting probabilities were checked against IGoR. In a later analysis, hypergeometric tests were used to score TCR-TCR, TCR-HLA and TCR-CMV co-occurrence, with a repertoire-size bias correction applied to TCR pairs. To estimate false discovery rates, a later analysis permuted the HLA or CMV assignments 20 times. In a later analysis, co-occurring TCRs were grouped using DBSCAN, and TCRdist sequence similarity was added for clustering within HLA-allele-positive subsets. Co-occurrence clustering excluded repertoires with fewer than 30,000 or more than 120,000 public chains, plus five with anomalous nucleotide sharing. The immuneACCESS repertoire file appears here via TCRdb, limited to in-frame rearrangements. These files lack a portion of the clones; in checked studies, under half of the deficit traces to unresolved V genes, and the cause of the others is not known. V and J calls and clone size are as listed in that table; D and trimming were resolved from the DNA. The data table for this sample lists under 95,000 clones. The ten largest clones take up around 0.6% of the sample.

The chain joins TRBV19 to TRBJ1-1; the D gene lacks a confident call. Material: PBMCs. The receptor's source is a man over 45 in good health and CMV-seronegative. The CDR3 loop reads CAVSRNTEAFF. The DNA reads TGTGCCGTGTCCAGGAACACTGAAGCTTTCTTT.